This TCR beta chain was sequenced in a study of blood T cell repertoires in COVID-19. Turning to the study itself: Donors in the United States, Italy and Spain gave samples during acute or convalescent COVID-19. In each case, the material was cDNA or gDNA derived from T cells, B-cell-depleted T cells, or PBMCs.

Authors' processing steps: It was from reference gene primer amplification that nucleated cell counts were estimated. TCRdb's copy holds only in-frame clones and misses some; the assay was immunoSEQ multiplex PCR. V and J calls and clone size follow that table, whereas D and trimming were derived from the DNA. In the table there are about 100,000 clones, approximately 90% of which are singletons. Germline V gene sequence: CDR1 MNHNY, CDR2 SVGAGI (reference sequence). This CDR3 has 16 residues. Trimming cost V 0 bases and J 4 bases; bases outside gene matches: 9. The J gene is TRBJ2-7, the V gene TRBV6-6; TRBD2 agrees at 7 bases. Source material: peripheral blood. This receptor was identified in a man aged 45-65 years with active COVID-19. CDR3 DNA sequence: TGTGCCAGCAGTTACTCGACCGCGGGAGAAGGATACGAGCAGTACGTC. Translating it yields CASSYSTAGEGYEQYV.